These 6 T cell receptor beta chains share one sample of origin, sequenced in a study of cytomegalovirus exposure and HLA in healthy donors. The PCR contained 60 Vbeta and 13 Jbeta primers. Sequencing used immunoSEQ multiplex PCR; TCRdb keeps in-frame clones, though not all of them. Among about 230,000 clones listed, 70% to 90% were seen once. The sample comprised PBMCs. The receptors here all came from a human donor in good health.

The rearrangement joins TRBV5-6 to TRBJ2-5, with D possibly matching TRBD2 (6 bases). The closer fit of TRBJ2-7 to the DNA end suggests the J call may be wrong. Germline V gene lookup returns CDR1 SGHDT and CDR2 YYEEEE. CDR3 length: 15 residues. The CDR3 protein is CASTFRRDGNYEQYF. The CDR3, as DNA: TGTGCCAGCACATTTCGGCGGGACGGGAACTACGAGCAGTACTTC.

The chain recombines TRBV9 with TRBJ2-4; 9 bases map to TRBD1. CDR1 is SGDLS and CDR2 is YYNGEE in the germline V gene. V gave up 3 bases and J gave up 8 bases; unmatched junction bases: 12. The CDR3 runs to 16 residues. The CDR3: CASSATPGQGLDIQYF. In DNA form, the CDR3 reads TGTGCCAGCAGCGCCACACCGGGACAGGGTCTTGACATTCAGTACTTC.

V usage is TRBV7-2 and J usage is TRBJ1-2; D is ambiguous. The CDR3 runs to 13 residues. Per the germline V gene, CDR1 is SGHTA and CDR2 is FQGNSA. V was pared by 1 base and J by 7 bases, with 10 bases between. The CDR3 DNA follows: TGTGCCAGCAGCTTAGGGACGGGAGGTGGCTACACCTTC. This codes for CASSLGTGGGYTF.

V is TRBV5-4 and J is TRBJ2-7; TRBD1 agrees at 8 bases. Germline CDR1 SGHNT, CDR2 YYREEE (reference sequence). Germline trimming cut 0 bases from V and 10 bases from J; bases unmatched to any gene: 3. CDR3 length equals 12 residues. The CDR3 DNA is TGTGCCAGCAGCTTGGGGACAGGGAAACAGTACTTC. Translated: CASSLGTGKQYF. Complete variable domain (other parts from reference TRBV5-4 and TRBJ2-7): ETGVTQSPTHLIKTRGQQVTLRCSSQSGHNTVSWYQQALGQGPQFIFQYYREEENGRGNFPPRFSGLQFPNYSSELNVNALELDDSALYLCASSLGTGKQYFGPGTRLTVT.

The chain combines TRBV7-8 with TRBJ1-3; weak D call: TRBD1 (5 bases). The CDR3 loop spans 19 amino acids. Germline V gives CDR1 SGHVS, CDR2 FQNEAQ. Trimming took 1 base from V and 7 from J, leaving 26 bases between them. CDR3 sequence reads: CASSLDRVLGLKRGNTIYF. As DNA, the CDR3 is TGTGCCAGCAGCTTAGACAGAGTATTAGGCCTAAAAAGGGGTAACACCATATATTTT.

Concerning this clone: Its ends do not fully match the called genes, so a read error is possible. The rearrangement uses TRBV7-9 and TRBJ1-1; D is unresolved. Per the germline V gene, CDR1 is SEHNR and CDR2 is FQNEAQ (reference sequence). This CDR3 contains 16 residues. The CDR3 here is CSSSLPEEFVNTEAFF. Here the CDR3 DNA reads TGTTCCAGCAGCCTGCCGGAGGAGTTTGTGAACACTGAAGCTTTCTTT.